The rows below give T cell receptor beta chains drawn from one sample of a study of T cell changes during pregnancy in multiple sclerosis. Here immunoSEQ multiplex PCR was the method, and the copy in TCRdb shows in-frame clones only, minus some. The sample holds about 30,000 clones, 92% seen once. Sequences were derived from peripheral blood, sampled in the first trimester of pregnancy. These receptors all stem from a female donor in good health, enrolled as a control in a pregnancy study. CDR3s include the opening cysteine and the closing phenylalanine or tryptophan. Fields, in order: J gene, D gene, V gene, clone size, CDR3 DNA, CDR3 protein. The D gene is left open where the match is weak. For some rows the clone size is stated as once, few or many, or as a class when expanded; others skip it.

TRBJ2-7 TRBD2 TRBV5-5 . TGTGCCAGCAGCCGGGGACTAGGGAGCTCCTACGAGCAGTACTTC CASSRGLGSSYEQYF
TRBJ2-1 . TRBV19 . TGTGCCAGTAGTTTAGCGGTATACAATGAGCAGTTCTTC CASSLAVYNEQFF
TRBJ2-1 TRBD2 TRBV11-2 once TGTGCCAGCAGCCCCCGAACAGCGGGGAGAAATGAGCAGTTCTTC CASSPRTAGRNEQFF
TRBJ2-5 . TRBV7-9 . TGTGCCAGCAGCCGGAGCGGGCGGGGAGAGACCCAGTACTTC CASSRSGRGETQYF
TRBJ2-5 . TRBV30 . TGTGCCTGGAGTCTTCCTAGCGTCCAAGAGACCCAGTACTTC CAWSLPSVQETQYF
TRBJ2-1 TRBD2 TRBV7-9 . TGTGCCAGCAGCTCCCCCGAGGCGACTAGCCTCAATGAGCAGTTCTTC CASSSPEATSLNEQFF
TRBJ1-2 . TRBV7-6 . TGTGCCAGCAGCTTAACGGGGGGGTATAGTGGCTACACCTTC CASSLTGGYSGYTF
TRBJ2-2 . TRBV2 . TGTGCCAGCAATGACTACTCGGGGACCGGGGAGCTGTTTTTT CASNDYSGTGELFF
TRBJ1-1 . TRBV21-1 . TGTGCCAGCAGCCCAAATACAAAGAACACTGAAGCTTTCTTT CASSPNTKNTEAFF
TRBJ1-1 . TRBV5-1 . TGCGCCAGCAGCTTGGCCTCGACTGAAGCTTTCTTT CASSLASTEAFF
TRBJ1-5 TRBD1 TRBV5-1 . TGCGCCAGCCCCGACAGGGGGAATCAGCCCCAGCATTTT CASPDRGNQPQHF
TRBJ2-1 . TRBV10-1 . TGCGCCAGCAGTCAGGGGCTACTTATTGACAATGAGCAGTTCTTC CASSQGLLIDNEQFF
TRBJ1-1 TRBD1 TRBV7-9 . TGTGCTGTGAGGGGGCTAACTGAAGCTTTCTTT CAVRGLTEAFF
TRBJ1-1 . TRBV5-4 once TGTGCCAGCAGCTTGGGCGGGCACACTGAAGCTTTCTTT CASSLGGHTEAFF
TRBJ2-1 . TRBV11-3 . TGTGCCAGCAGCTCGAAAACGAGACTAGTCATAAATGAGCAGTTCTTC CASSSKTRLVINEQFF
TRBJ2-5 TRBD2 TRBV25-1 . TGTGCCAGCAGTGTGCTGACTAGCGGGGGGGCACAGACCCAGTACTTC CASSVLTSGGAQTQYF
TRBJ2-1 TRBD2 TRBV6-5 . TGTGCCAGCAGTTCTCCTAGCGGGAGATCCTACAATGAGCAGTTCTTC CASSSPSGRSYNEQFF
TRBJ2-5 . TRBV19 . TGTGCCAGTAGTAGTACAGGGAACCGAGAGACCCAGTACTTC CASSSTGNRETQYF
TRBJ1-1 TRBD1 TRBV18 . TGTGCCAGCTCACCACAGGGGGCTACTGGGGTGAACACTGAAGCTTTCTTT CASSPQGATGVNTEAFF
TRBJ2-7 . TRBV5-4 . TGTGCCAGCAGCTTCGGAGGGAACGAGCAGTACTTC CASSFGGNEQYF